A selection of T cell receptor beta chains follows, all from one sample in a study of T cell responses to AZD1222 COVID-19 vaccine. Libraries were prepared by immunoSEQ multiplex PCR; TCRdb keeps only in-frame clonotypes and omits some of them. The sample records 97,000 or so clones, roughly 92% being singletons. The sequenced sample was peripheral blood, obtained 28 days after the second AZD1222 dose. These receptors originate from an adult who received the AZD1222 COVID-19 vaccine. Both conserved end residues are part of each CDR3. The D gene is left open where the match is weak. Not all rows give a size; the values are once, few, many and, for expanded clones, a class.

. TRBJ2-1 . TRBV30 CASTGVARLEQFF TGTGCCTCCACGGGGGTAGCGCGACTGGAGCAGTTCTTC
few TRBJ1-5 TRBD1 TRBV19 CASSPRQGKSQPQHF TGTGCCAGTAGTCCTCGACAGGGGAAGAGTCAGCCCCAGCATTTT
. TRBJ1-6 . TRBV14 CASSQYTGMNSPLHF TGTGCCAGCAGCCAGTACACAGGGATGAATTCACCCCTCCACTTT
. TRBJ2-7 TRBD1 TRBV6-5 CASSYGQETYEQYF TGTGCCAGCAGTTATGGACAGGAGACCTACGAGCAGTACTTC
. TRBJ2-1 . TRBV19 CASSTSPYNEQFF TGTGCCAGTAGTACTAGCCCCTACAATGAGCAGTTCTTC
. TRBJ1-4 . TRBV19 CASSIGGANEKLFF TGTGCCAGTAGTATTGGGGGAGCTAATGAAAAACTGTTTTTT
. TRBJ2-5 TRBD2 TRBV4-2 CASSPQGPSGRGETQYF TGTGCCAGCAGCCCTCAGGGGCCTAGCGGGAGGGGTGAGACCCAGTACTTC
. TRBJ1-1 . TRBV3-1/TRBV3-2 CASSPLVEGPTEAFF TGTGCCAGCAGCCCCCTGGTCGAAGGGCCTACTGAAGCTTTCTTT
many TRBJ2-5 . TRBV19 CASSIDPGAKETQYF TGTGCCAGTAGTATAGATCCCGGGGCTAAAGAGACCCAGTACTTC
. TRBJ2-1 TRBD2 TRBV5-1 CASSLVLAGGPGYNEQFF TGCGCCAGCAGCTTGGTCCTAGCGGGAGGGCCTGGGTACAATGAGCAGTTCTTC
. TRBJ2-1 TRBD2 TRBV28 CASSLGLAPGTEQFF TGTGCCAGCAGTCTGGGACTAGCGCCCGGAACTGAGCAGTTCTTC
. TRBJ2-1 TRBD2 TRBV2 CASRRESSYNEQFF TGTGCCAGCAGGCGGGAGTCCTCCTACAATGAGCAGTTCTTC
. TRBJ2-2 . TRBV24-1 CATAGRFTGELFF TGTGCCACCGCGGGCAGGTTCACCGGGGAGCTGTTTTTT
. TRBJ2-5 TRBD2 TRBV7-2 CASSPTSGQETQYF TGTGCCAGCAGCCCGACTAGCGGGCAAGAGACCCAGTACTTC
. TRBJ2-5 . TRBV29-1 CSVHRDGQETQYF TGCAGCGTTCACCGGGACGGCCAAGAGACCCAGTACTTC
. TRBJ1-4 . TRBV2 CASSELGEKLFF TGTGCCAGCAGTGAACTAGGGGAAAAACTGTTTTTT
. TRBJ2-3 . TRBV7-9 CASSLRGTSIDTQYF TGTGCCAGCAGCTTAAGGGGGACTTCTATAGATACGCAGTATTTT
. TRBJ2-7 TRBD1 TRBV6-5 CASSQGQGNEQYF TGTGCCAGCAGCCAAGGACAGGGCAACGAGCAGTACTTC
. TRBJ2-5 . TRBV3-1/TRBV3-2 CASSQDAVGRAEETQYF TGTGCCAGCAGCCAAGACGCGGTTGGCAGGGCCGAGGAGACCCAGTACTTC
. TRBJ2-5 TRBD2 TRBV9 CASSVASGGAQETQYF TGTGCCAGCAGCGTAGCGAGCGGGGGAGCCCAAGAGACCCAGTACTTC
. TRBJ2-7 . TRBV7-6 CASSPRRTSPYEQYF TGTGCCAGCAGCCCACGGCGAACTAGCCCGTACGAGCAGTACTTC
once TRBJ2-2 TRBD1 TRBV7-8 CASSPIQGMGELFF TGTGCCAGCAGCCCGATACAGGGGATGGGGGAGCTGTTTTTT
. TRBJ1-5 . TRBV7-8 CASSLRGGNQPQHF TGTGCCAGCAGCTTGAGGGGGGGCAATCAGCCCCAGCATTTT
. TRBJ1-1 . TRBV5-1 CASSLLERIHTEAFF TGCGCCAGCAGCTTGTTGGAGAGGATCCACACTGAAGCTTTCTTT
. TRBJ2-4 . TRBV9 CASSVGAALAKNIQYF TGTGCCAGCAGCGTAGGGGCAGCCTTAGCCAAAAACATTCAGTACTTC
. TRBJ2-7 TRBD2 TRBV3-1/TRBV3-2 CASSRASGKYEQYF TGTGCCAGCAGCCGGGCTAGCGGAAAATACGAGCAGTACTTC